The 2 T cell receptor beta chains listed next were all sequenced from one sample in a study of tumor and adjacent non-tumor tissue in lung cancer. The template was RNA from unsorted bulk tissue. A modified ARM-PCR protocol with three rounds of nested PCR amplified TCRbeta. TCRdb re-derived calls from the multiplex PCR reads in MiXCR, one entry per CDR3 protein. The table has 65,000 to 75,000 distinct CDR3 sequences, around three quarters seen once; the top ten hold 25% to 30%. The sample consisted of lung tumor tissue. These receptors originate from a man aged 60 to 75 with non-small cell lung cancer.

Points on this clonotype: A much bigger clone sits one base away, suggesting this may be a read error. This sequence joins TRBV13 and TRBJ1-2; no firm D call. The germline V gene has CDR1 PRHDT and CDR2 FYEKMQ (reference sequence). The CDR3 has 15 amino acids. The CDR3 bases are TGTGCCAGCAGCTCACAACCCGGGAGCCGCCGAGGCTACGCCTTC. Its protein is CASSSQPGSRRGYAF.

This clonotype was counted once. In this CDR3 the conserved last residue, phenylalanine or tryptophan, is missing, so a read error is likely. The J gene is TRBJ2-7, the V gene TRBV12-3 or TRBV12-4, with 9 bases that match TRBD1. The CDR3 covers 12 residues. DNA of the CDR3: TGTGCCGGCAGTTTGACAGGGGGCGAGCAGTACTAC. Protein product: CAGSLTGGEQYY.